These 27 T cell receptor beta chains originate from one sample sequenced in a study of shared clonotypes between healthy human individuals (dated by TCRdb to the early 2020s). Library generation was performed with the immunoSEQ multiplex PCR assay. The table was pulled from immuneACCESS by TCRdb, which kept in-frame rearrangements only. Such tables lose some clones; where checked, under half of the loss comes from unresolved V genes, and the rest has no known cause. This sample lists some 2,100,000 clones; more than 85% were detected once. The top ten hold 1.5% to 2% of the sample. CD8 naive samples consisted of CD45RO-negative cells that were positively selected for CCR7, yielding a CD45RA+CCR7+ population without TemRA cells. Input material: naive CD8+ T cells from PBMCs. The cell subset or site label for this specimen denotes: CD45RA+CCR7+. These receptors all stem from a man aged 18 to 30 in good health. Some clones in this sample may be carry-over from other donors' samples.

CDR3 in amino acids: CASSLRPGTGEGAFF. The CDR3 DNA is TGTGCCAGCAGCTTACGCCCGGGGACAGGGGAAGGAGCTTTCTTT. This chain uses TRBV7-3 with TRBJ1-1; 10 bases map to TRBD1. V shed 2 bases, J shed 10 bases, and the junction held 10 bases outside the gene matches. Germline V gene data show CDR1 as SGHTA and CDR2 as FQGTGA. The CDR3 contains 15 residues.

The chain uses TRBV9 and TRBJ1-4, with TRBD1 matching 7 bases. The V gene end was trimmed by 3 bases and the J gene end by 11 bases; junction bases not matched to a gene: 10. This CDR3 has 14 amino acids. CDR1 is SGDLS, CDR2 YYNGEE, per germline. The DNA for the CDR3 is TGTGCCAGCAGCGAAGGAGGGGGCTCGGACAAACTGTTTTTT. It codes for CASSEGGGSDKLFF.

This clone was seen a single time. Other DNA sequences from this sample encode an identical CDR3 as well. The V gene is TRBV29-1, the J gene TRBJ1-2, with unresolved D. The V end lost 3 bases, the J end lost 1 base, and 9 bases lay between the germline ends. CDR1 SQVTM and CDR2 ANQGSEA come from the germline V gene. This CDR3 has 13 residues. The CDR3 is CSVDRGLNYGYTF. The CDR3 DNA sequence: TGCAGCGTTGATAGAGGGCTTAACTATGGCTACACCTTC.

This clone was recorded a few times. The chain has TRBV4-3 and TRBJ1-1, with TRBD1 matching 8 bases. CDR1 and CDR2 (germline): LGHNA, YSLEER. The CDR3 consists of 16 residues. V gave up 4 bases and J gave up 4 bases; unmatched junction bases: 11. The CDR3 protein is CASSPGTVQGVTEAFF. For the CDR3, the DNA is TGCGCCAGCAGCCCTGGGACAGTACAGGGGGTCACTGAAGCTTTCTTT.

The rearrangement joins TRBV30 to TRBJ1-5, with 9 bases matching TRBD1. This CDR3 contains 16 residues. Germline values: CDR1 GTSNPN, CDR2 SVGIG (reference sequence). V lost 1 base, J lost 5 bases, and 9 bases stayed unmatched. In DNA, the CDR3 is TGTGCCTGGAGTGGCGGGATCACAGGGGGCGATCAGCCCCAGCATTTT. Translation: CAWSGGITGGDQPQHF.

V usage is TRBV27 and J usage is TRBJ2-3; D perhaps matches TRBD1 (6 bases). Trimming stripped 7 bases from V and 5 bases from J, with 13 bases between. Germline values: CDR1 MNHEY, CDR2 SMNVEV (reference sequence). The CDR3 totals 13 residues. The CDR3 loop is CASNPRGGDTQYF. CDR3 bases: TGTGCCAGCAACCCCAGGGGCGGAGATACGCAGTATTTT.

This chain connects TRBV2 to TRBJ2-1; D is unresolved. The CDR3 has 16 residues. Between the trimmed V and J ends, which lost 2 bases and 4 bases, there was a span of 15 bases. The germline CDR1 and CDR2 sequences are SNHLY and FYNNEI. The CDR3 bases are TGTGCCAGCAGTGAAAGGGCGGCCTCCGGATACAATGAGCAGTTCTTC. Translating gives CASSERAASGYNEQFF.

J is TRBJ2-7 and V is TRBV6-1; 9 nucleotides match TRBD1. V lost 4 bases and J lost 4; bases outside the gene matches: 5. This CDR3 is 14 amino acids long. CDR1 is MNHNS, CDR2 SASEGT, per germline. The CDR3 sequence is CASSAADRGYEQYF. CDR3 bases: TGTGCCAGCAGTGCTGCAGACAGGGGGTACGAGCAGTACTTC.

This chain uses TRBV4-3 with TRBJ2-2, with TRBD2 identical over 9 bases. CDR3 length: 19 residues. Germline lookup yields CDR1 LGHNA and CDR2 YSLEER. Trimming at V came to 1 base and at J to 2 bases, leaving 11 bases not matched to a gene. Written as DNA, the CDR3 is TGCGCCAGCAGCCAAGGGGTTCCTAGCGGGATAGGAAACACCGGGGAGCTGTTTTTT. It is translated as CASSQGVPSGIGNTGELFF.

This clone occurred once. The J gene is TRBJ2-5, the V gene TRBV7-9; tentatively, D is TRBD1 (5 bases). The germline V and J ends were trimmed by 1 base and 1 base, with 7 bases remaining between them. The CDR3 is 14 amino acids. Germline V gene sequence: CDR1 SEHNR, CDR2 FQNEAQ (reference sequence). The CDR3: CASSLEQVQETQYF. The DNA for the CDR3 is TGTGCCAGCAGCTTAGAACAGGTCCAAGAGACCCAGTACTTC. Supplemented by reference TRBV7-9 and TRBJ2-5, the full variable domain reads DTGVSQNPRHKITKRGQNVTFRCDPISEHNRLYWYRQTLGQGPEFLTYFQNEAQLEKSRLLSDRFSAERPKGSFSTLEIQRTEQGDSAMYLCASSLEQVQETQYFGPGTRLLVL.

This sequence joins TRBV30 and TRBJ1-6; D ambiguous. V lost 6 bases and J lost 1, with 16 bases in between. This CDR3 comprises 16 residues. Germline assignment: CDR1 GTSNPN and CDR2 SVGIG (reference sequence). In DNA, the CDR3 is TGTGCCTGCTTCCAGCAGGAGACTTCCTATAATTCACCCCTCCACTTT. Its protein product is CACFQQETSYNSPLHF.

With regard to this clone: Other DNA sequences in the same sample also yield this CDR3. The genes are TRBV7-9 and TRBJ1-5; D is unresolved. Trimming pared 6 bases from V and 7 bases from J, leaving 10 bases between. The CDR3 extends over 12 amino acids. Germline V gene data show CDR1 as SEHNR and CDR2 as FQNEAQ (reference sequence). CDR3: CASSMGGQPQHF. For the CDR3, the DNA is TGTGCCAGCAGTATGGGAGGACAGCCCCAGCATTTT.

In the case of this clone: This specimen includes other DNA sequences encoding the same CDR3. CDR3 protein: CASSYGSEAFF. In nucleotides, the CDR3 is TGTGCCAGCAGTTACGGGTCCGAAGCTTTCTTT. This chain uses TRBV6-5 with TRBJ1-1; D unresolved. The germline V gene encodes CDR1 MNHEY and CDR2 SVGAGI. Trimming pared 2 bases from V and 8 bases from J, leaving 6 bases between. This CDR3 region has 11 residues.

This chain links TRBV7-9 with TRBJ2-1; the D is unclear. Germline CDR1 is SEHNR and CDR2 is FQNEAQ (reference sequence). The CDR3 loop spans 13 amino acids. Trimming pared 5 bases from V and 7 bases from J, leaving 12 bases between. The CDR3 loop is CASSLPEINEQFF. CDR3 bases: TGTGCCAGCAGCCTACCTGAGATAAATGAGCAGTTCTTC.

The genes are TRBV27 and TRBJ2-1; TRBD1 might be the D (5 bases). CDR1 and CDR2 from the germline V gene are MNHEY and SMNVEV (reference sequence). This CDR3 has 13 residues. Trimming cost V 7 bases and J 7 bases, with 14 bases left between them. As DNA, the CDR3 is TGTGCCAGCACCTCCATCACAGGTAATGAGCAGTTCTTC. Translating gives CASTSITGNEQFF.

The genes are TRBV6-5 and TRBJ2-7; 16 bases fit TRBD2. With V trimmed by 4 bases and J by 2 bases, 2 bases remained unmatched. The CDR3 covers 16 residues. Germline lookup yields CDR1 MNHEY and CDR2 SVGAGI. The CDR3 loop reads CASSLGTSGRAYEQYF. CDR3 DNA sequence: TGTGCCAGCAGTTTGGGGACTAGCGGGAGGGCCTACGAGCAGTACTTC.

This chain links TRBV14 with TRBJ2-7; TRBD2 matches 7 bases. With V trimmed by 2 bases and J by 7 bases, 5 bases remained unmatched. This CDR3 has 13 amino acids. CDR1 is SGHDN and CDR2 is FVKESK in the germline V gene. The CDR3 protein is CASSQLRTREQYF. The CDR3 coding sequence is TGTGCCAGCAGCCAATTGCGGACTAGGGAGCAGTACTTC.

J is TRBJ2-1 and V is TRBV9; TRBD1 aligns across 9 bases. The V and J ends lost 3 bases and 8 bases, in that order; junction bases with no gene match: 18. Germline V lookup: CDR1 SGDLS, CDR2 YYNGEE. This CDR3 is 18 amino acids long. Here the CDR3 reads CASSDHQGGTGIFHEQFF. The CDR3, as DNA: TGTGCCAGCAGCGATCATCAAGGGGGGACAGGGATATTCCATGAGCAGTTCTTC.

The chain recombines TRBV27 with TRBJ2-7; 7 nucleotides line up with TRBD2. Germline trimming cut 5 bases from V and 5 bases from J; bases unmatched to any gene: 15. Germline values: CDR1 MNHEY, CDR2 SMNVEV (reference sequence). The CDR3 has 16 residues. CDR3 residues: CASSPTRGLVQDEQYF. The CDR3 nucleotides are TGTGCCAGCAGTCCTACACGCGGACTAGTTCAGGACGAGCAGTACTTC.

The chain couples TRBV4-3 to TRBJ2-5; D not certain. CDR3 size: 16 residues. The V end was cut by 2 bases, the J end by 0 bases, with 13 bases between. Germline loops: CDR1 LGHNA, CDR2 YSLEER. The CDR3 protein is CASSQYYSEYQETQYF. The CDR3 DNA follows: TGCGCCAGCAGCCAATACTACTCGGAGTACCAAGAGACCCAGTACTTC.

The J gene is TRBJ2-7, the V gene TRBV2; 11 positions agree with TRBD2. Germline CDR1 SNHLY, CDR2 FYNNEI. The CDR3 is made up of 17 amino acids. V was clipped by 0 bases and J by 2 bases; unmatched bases: 6. The CDR3 DNA reads TGTGCCAGCAGTGAAGCGCTTGTTAGCGGGAGGGCCTACGAGCAGTACTTC. Its protein is CASSEALVSGRAYEQYF.

The gene calls are TRBV10-1 and TRBJ1-5; D is possibly TRBD1 (6 bases). The CDR3 length is 15 residues. The ends were cut back, 6 bases at V and 4 bases at J, with 16 bases in the middle. Germline-derived CDR1 and CDR2 are WNHNN and SYGVQD (reference sequence). The CDR3 reads CASRGWRDTNQPQHF. The CDR3 nucleotides are TGCGCCAGCAGGGGGTGGCGGGACACTAATCAGCCCCAGCATTTT.

This chain joins TRBV19 and TRBJ1-2, with D uncertain. V dropped 4 bases and J dropped 2 bases, with 14 bases sitting between them. Germline V gene data show CDR1 as LNHDA and CDR2 as SQIVND (reference sequence). CDR3 size: 15 residues. In nucleotides, the CDR3 is TGTGCCAGTAGTAAATTTAGCCCGTGGAACTATGGCTACACCTTC. Translated, it gives CASSKFSPWNYGYTF.

The J gene is TRBJ2-7, the V gene TRBV5-4, with a possible D match to TRBD2 (5 bases). This CDR3 is 15 amino acids long. Trimming left V 4 bases short and J 2 bases short, with 16 bases between. The germline CDR1 and CDR2 sequences are SGHNT and YYREEE (reference sequence). The CDR3 sequence is CASSPQGLHTYEQYF. The CDR3 region has the DNA TGTGCCAGCAGCCCCCAAGGACTCCACACCTACGAGCAGTACTTC.

V and J are TRBV28 and TRBJ2-2; 7 nucleotides align to TRBD1. Germline assignment: CDR1 MDHEN and CDR2 SYDVKM. With 5 bases clipped from V and 1 base from J, the junction kept 4 bases outside the gene matches. This CDR3 comprises 15 residues. The CDR3 DNA follows: TGTGCCAGCAGTGTCGACAGGGTGAACACCGGGGAGCTGTTTTTT. It codes for CASSVDRVNTGELFF.

The gene calls are TRBV4-2 and TRBJ1-1; D not resolved. Trimming took off 2 bases at V and 0 bases at J, with 10 bases between the two ends. Germline V gene sequence: CDR1 LGHNA, CDR2 YNFKEQ. The CDR3 extends over 15 amino acids. The CDR3 spells CASSQSVGMNTEAFF. The CDR3 DNA is TGTGCCAGCAGCCAATCAGTTGGGATGAACACTGAAGCTTTCTTT.

Points on this clone: At the DNA level, this CDR3 is encoded by other sequences in the same sample as well. The V and J genes are TRBV29-1 and TRBJ2-7, with 8 positions matching TRBD2. There are 17 residues in the CDR3. CDR1 SQVTM and CDR2 ANQGSEA come from the germline V gene. V lost 4 bases, J lost 4 bases, and 18 bases stayed unmatched. The CDR3 DNA is TGCAGCGTTGTATCTTGGGAGAGCGGGAGTACCCCTTACGAGCAGTACTTC. Residues: CSVVSWESGSTPYEQYF.